What follows are 13 T cell receptor beta chains derived from one specimen sequenced in a study of CD8 T cells in ankylosing spondylitis. Study-wide results and limits: A TCR beta motif made of several highly homologous variants seemed typical of ankylosing spondylitis blood.

No cognate antigen is known for these TCRs. TCRdb analysed the 5' RACE reads with MiXCR anew, one entry per CDR3 protein. The sample records about 420,000 distinct CDR3 sequences, around 20% being singletons. The specimen was blood, either unsorted or a sorted T cell fraction (not recorded which). These receptors all stem from a male donor with ankylosing spondylitis.

This clonotype has more than one count but fewer than ten. The chain employs TRBV11-2 and TRBJ2-2, with D tentatively TRBD2 (6 bases). The CDR3 runs to 14 residues. Germline V gene sequence: CDR1 SGHAT, CDR2 FQNNGV. Trimming pared 3 bases from V and 4 bases from J, leaving 9 bases between. CDR3: CASSFLGGTGELFF. In DNA, the CDR3 is TGTGCCAGCAGCTTTCTGGGGGGCACCGGGGAGCTGTTTTTT.

A few counts support this clonotype. The rearrangement uses TRBV28 and TRBJ1-4; no definite D call. V was trimmed by 6 bases and J by 4 bases, leaving 12 bases between them. The CDR3 consists of 14 residues. Germline V gene sequence: CDR1 MDHEN, CDR2 SYDVKM. The CDR3 loop reads CASRPRALNEKLFF. The DNA for the CDR3 is TGTGCCAGCAGACCCCGAGCCCTTAATGAAAAACTGTTTTTT. Variable domain in full (rest from reference TRBV28 and TRBJ1-4): DVKVTQSSRYLVKRTGEKVFLECVQDMDHENMFWYRQDPGLGLRLIYFSYDVKMKEKGDIPEGYSVSREKKERFSLILESASTNQTSMYLCASRPRALNEKLFFGSGTQLSVL.

A remark on this clonotype: At one boundary the junction diverges from the germline segment, which might be a read error. The CDR3 region is CCARSGHGGGRRDEQFF. As DNA, the CDR3 is TGCTGTGCTAGATCAGGACACGGGGGCGGGAGAAGAGATGAGCAGTTCTTC. J is TRBJ2-1 and V is TRBV20-1; the D gene is possibly TRBD2 (7 bases). CDR3 length: 17 residues. Germline V lookup: CDR1 DFQATT, CDR2 SNEGSKA (reference sequence).

The rearrangement uses TRBV4-3 and TRBJ2-1, with 10 nucleotides matching TRBD2. The CDR3 spans 15 residues. Germline CDR1 and CDR2: LGHNA and YSLEER. The V and J ends lost 4 bases and 9 bases, in that order; junction bases with no gene match: 9. The CDR3 DNA sequence: TGCGCCAGCAGCCCCGTAGGGACTAGCGCGTTTGAGCAGTTCTTC. Translated: CASSPVGTSAFEQFF.

This sequence joins TRBV28 and TRBJ2-6, with 9 nucleotides matching TRBD1. Germline CDR1 is MDHEN and CDR2 is SYDVKM. CDR3 size: 22 residues. V was pared by 4 bases and J by 2 bases, with 21 bases of the junction left unmatched. The CDR3 region is CASSSILRETGGIIPGANVLTF. DNA for the CDR3: TGTGCCAGCAGTTCAATCCTGAGAGAGACAGGGGGAATCATCCCTGGGGCCAACGTCCTGACTTTC.

V is TRBV5-6 and J is TRBJ2-1; 7 nucleotides line up with TRBD2. Trimming removed 2 bases from V and 9 bases from J; junction bases left unmatched: 5. The CDR3 is 13 residues long. Per the germline V gene, CDR1 is SGHDT and CDR2 is YYEEEE. CDR3 nucleotides: TGTGCCAGCAGCTTAGTGGGAGGGGCTGAGCAGTTCTTC. Translated: CASSLVGGAEQFF. Variable domain in full (rest from reference TRBV5-6 and TRBJ2-1): DAGVTQSPTHLIKTRGQQVTLRCSPKSGHDTVSWYQQALGQGPQFIFQYYEEEERQRGNFPDRFSGHQFPNYSSELNVNALLLGDSALYLCASSLVGGAEQFFGPGTRLTVL.

J is TRBJ2-3 and V is TRBV7-2, with D perhaps given as TRBD1 or TRBD2 (5 bases each). Germline loops: CDR1 SGHTA, CDR2 FQGNSA. The CDR3 extends over 17 amino acids. Trimming cost V 4 bases and J 6 bases, with 23 bases left between them. The CDR3: CASSSARGPLFTDTQYF. Here the CDR3 DNA reads TGTGCCAGCAGCTCTGCCCGGGGACCGCTATTTACCGATACGCAGTATTTT.

V usage is TRBV3-1 and J usage is TRBJ1-2; D call uncertain. The germline gives CDR1 LGHDT, CDR2 YNNKEL (reference sequence). The CDR3 has 12 amino acids. The V end was cut by 4 bases, the J end by 8 bases, with 11 bases between. CDR3 protein: CASSLTAEGYTF. The DNA for the CDR3 is TGTGCCAGCAGCCTAACCGCGGAGGGCTACACCTTC. The full variable domain, completed using reference TRBV3-1 and TRBJ1-2, is DTAVSQTPKYLVTQMGNDKSIKCEQNLGHDTMYWYKQDSKKFLKIMFSYNNKELIINETVPNRFSPKSPDKAHLNLHINSLELGDSAVYFCASSLTAEGYTFGSGTRLTVV.

V and J are TRBV6-1 and TRBJ2-3, with D perhaps TRBD2 (5 bases). The CDR3 is made up of 13 amino acids. Germline V lookup: CDR1 MNHNS, CDR2 SASEGT. V was clipped by 8 bases and J by 6 bases, with 15 bases between them. The CDR3 protein is CASRSEGTDTQYF. The DNA of the CDR3 is TGTGCCAGCCGAAGCGAGGGAACGGATACGCAGTATTTT.

The chain carries TRBV11-1 and TRBJ2-1; TRBD2 matches 9 bases. Losses at the gene ends were 1 base for V and 7 bases for J; bases not matched to a gene: 14. The CDR3 is 18 residues long. Germline V gives CDR1 SGHAT, CDR2 FQDESV (reference sequence). The CDR3 spells CASSLGGLSGRTWNEQFF. The CDR3, as DNA: TGTGCCAGCAGCTTAGGTGGACTAAGCGGGAGGACCTGGAATGAGCAGTTCTTC.

This clonotype was observed a handful of times. The CDR3 nucleotides are TGCAGTGCGTTGGTCCCCCGGGGGCGGTTGACAGATACGCAGTATTTT. Its translation is CSALVPRGRLTDTQYF. This chain uses TRBV20-1 with TRBJ2-3, with D possibly being TRBD1 or TRBD2 (6 bases each). Germline V gives CDR1 DFQATT, CDR2 SNEGSKA (reference sequence). Trimming removed 6 bases from V and 3 bases from J, with 22 bases in between. CDR3 length equals 16 residues.

Ten or more counts support this clonotype. The chain carries TRBV29-1 and TRBJ2-1; TRBD2 matches at 7 bases. The CDR3 has 14 residues. J gave up 4 bases and V 8 bases, and 11 bases lay outside the gene matches. CDR1 is SQVTM and CDR2 is ANQGSEA in the germline V gene. CDR3 DNA sequence: TGCAGCCTCAGGGAGGGAGGGTTTTACAATGAGCAGTTCTTC. Its protein is CSLREGGFYNEQFF.

This clonotype appeared a few times. This chain links TRBV19 with TRBJ2-1; 9 bases agree with TRBD2. Germline lookup yields CDR1 LNHDA and CDR2 SQIVND (reference sequence). This CDR3 spans 13 amino acids. J lost 4 bases, V lost 9 bases, and 4 bases had no gene match. Here the CDR3 DNA reads TGTGCCAGCCTAGCGGGACCATACAATGAGCAGTTCTTC. Amino acid sequence: CASLAGPYNEQFF.